The present entry profiles one TCR beta chain with its context. Its antigen is unidentified. Trimming removed 1 base from V and 4 bases from J, with 5 bases in between. The CDR3 runs 13 residues. Germline CDR1 reads MGHRA; CDR2 reads YSYEKL. Sorting from PBMCs produced CD4+ and CD8+ T cells. This sample is part of a study of CD8+ T cells in alopecia areata. Study details: Tofacitinib was taken orally by treated patients, and the dose was 5 to 10 mg twice daily.

Study outcomes and limitations: The study found higher clonality in lesional than normal scalp, especially in alopecia totalis/universalis.

RNA, once extracted, was reverse transcribed into cDNA for use as the sequencing template. Here immunoSEQ multiplex PCR was the method, and the copy in TCRdb shows in-frame clones only, minus some. The table lists more than 150,000 clones, approximately 53% of them singletons. The receptor comes from a human donor with alopecia areata. This chain uses TRBV4-1 with TRBJ2-1, with D uncertain. The starting material was CD8+ T cells sorted from blood, obtained at week 0. The CDR3 region is CASSQGQYNEQFF. CDR3 sequence (DNA): TGCGCCAGCAGCCAAGGGCAATACAATGAGCAGTTCTTC.